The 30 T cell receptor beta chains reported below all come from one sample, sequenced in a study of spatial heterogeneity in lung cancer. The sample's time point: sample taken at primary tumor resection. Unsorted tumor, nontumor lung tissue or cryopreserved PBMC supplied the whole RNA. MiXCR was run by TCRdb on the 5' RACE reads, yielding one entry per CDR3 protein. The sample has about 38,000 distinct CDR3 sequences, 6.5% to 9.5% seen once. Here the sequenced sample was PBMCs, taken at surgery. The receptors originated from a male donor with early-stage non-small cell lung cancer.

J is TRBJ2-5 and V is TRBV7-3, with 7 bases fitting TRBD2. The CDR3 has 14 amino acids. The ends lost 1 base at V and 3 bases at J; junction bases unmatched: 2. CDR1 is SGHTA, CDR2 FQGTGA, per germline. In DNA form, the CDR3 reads TGTGCCAGCAGCTTAATCGGGGGGAAAGAGACCCAGTACTTC. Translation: CASSLIGGKETQYF. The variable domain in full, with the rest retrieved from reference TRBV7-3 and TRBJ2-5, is GAGVSQTPSNKVTEKGKYVELRCDPISGHTALYWYRQSLGQGPEFLIYFQGTGAADDSGLPNDRFFAVRPEGSVSTLKIQRTERGDSAVYLCASSLIGGKETQYFGPGTRLLVL.

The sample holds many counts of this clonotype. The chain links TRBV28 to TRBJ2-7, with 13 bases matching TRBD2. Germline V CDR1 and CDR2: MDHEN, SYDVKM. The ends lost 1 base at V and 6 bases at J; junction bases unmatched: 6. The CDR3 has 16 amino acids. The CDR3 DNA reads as TGTGCCAGCAGTTTATCCGGACTAGCGGGAGCACCCGAGCAGTACGTC. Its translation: CASSLSGLAGAPEQYV.

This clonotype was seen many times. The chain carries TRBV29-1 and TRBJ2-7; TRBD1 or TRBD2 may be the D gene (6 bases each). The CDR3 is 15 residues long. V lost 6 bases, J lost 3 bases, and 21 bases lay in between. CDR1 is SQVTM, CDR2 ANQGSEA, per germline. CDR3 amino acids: CSVTSLGRGGYEQYF. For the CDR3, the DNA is TGCAGCGTGACATCTTTAGGCAGGGGAGGCTACGAGCAGTACTTC.

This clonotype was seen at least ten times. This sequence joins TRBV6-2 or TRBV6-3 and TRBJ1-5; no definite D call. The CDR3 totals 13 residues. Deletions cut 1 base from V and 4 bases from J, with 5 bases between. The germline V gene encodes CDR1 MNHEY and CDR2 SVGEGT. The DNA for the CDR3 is TGTGCCAGCAGTTACTTTTCGAATCAGCCCCAGCATTTT. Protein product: CASSYFSNQPQHF.

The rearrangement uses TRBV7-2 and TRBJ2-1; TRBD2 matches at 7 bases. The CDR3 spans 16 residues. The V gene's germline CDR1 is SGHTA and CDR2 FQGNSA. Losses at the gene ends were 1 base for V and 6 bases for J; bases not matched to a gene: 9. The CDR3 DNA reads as TGTGCCAGCAGCTTAGGTTCGGGACTAAGCAGCAATGAGCAGTTCTTC. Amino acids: CASSLGSGLSSNEQFF.

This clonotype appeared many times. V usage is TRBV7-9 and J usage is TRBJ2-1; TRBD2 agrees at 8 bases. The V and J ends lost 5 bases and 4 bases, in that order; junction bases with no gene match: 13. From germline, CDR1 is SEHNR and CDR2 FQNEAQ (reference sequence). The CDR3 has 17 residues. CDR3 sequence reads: CASSPRLVSGAYNEQFF. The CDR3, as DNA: TGTGCCAGCAGCCCCAGGTTGGTTAGCGGGGCTTACAATGAGCAGTTCTTC.

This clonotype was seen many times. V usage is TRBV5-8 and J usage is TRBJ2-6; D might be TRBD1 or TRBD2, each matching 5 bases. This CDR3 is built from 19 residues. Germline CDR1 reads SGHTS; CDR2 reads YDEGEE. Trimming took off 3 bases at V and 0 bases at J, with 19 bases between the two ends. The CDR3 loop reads CASSWSRGGANSGANVLTF. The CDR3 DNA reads TGTGCCAGCAGCTGGAGCCGGGGCGGAGCAAACTCTGGGGCCAACGTCCTGACTTTC.

This CDR3 is CASSLMQGAGTEAFF. In DNA, the CDR3 is TGTGCCAGCAGCTTAATGCAGGGGGCGGGTACTGAAGCTTTCTTT. J is TRBJ1-1 and V is TRBV7-2; 8 bases agree with TRBD1. CDR3 length: 15 residues. J gave up 5 bases and V 2 bases, and 7 bases lay outside the gene matches. Germline CDR1 SGHTA, CDR2 FQGNSA.

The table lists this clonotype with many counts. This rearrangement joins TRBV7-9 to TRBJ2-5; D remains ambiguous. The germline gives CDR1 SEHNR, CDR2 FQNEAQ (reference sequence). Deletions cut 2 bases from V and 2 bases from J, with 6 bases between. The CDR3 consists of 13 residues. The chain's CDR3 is CASSLNRQETQYF. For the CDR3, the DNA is TGTGCCAGCAGCTTAAATAGACAAGAGACCCAGTACTTC. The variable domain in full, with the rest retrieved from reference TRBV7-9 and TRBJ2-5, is DTGVSQNPRHKITKRGQNVTFRCDPISEHNRLYWYRQTLGQGPEFLTYFQNEAQLEKSRLLSDRFSAERPKGSFSTLEIQRTEQGDSAMYLCASSLNRQETQYFGPGTRLLVL.

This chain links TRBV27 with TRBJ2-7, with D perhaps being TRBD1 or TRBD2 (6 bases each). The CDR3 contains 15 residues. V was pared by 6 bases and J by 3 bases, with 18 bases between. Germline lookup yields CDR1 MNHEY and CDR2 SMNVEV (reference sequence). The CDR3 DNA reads TGTGCCAGCAGGTTCACCGGAAGGGGGGTCTACGAGCAGTACGTC. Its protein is CASRFTGRGVYEQYV.

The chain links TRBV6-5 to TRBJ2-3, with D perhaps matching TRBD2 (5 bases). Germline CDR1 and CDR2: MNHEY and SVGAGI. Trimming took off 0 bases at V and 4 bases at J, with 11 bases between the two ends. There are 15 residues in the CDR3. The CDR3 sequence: CASSYSRWRADTQYF. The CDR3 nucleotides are TGTGCCAGCAGTTACTCGCGTTGGCGGGCAGATACGCAGTATTTT.

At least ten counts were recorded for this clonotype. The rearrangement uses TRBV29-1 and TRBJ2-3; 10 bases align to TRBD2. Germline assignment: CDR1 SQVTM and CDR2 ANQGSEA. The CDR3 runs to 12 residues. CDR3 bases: TGCAACGTAGCGGGGGGCAGGGATACGCAGTATTTT. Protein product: CNVAGGRDTQYF.

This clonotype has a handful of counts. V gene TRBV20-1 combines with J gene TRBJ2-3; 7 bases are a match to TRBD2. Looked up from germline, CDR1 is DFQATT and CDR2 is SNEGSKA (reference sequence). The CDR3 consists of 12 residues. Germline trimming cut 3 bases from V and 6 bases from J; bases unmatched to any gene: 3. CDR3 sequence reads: CSASGRGDTQYF. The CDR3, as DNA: TGCAGTGCTAGTGGGAGGGGCGATACGCAGTATTTT.

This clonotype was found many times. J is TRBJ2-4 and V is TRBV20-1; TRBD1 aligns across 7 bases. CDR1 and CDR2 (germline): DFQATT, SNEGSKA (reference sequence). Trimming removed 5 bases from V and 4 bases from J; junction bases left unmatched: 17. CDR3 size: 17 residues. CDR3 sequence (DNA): TGCAGTGCTCAGAGGGGGTTAGGGGGCGCGAATAAAAACATTCAGTACTTC. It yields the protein CSAQRGLGGANKNIQYF.

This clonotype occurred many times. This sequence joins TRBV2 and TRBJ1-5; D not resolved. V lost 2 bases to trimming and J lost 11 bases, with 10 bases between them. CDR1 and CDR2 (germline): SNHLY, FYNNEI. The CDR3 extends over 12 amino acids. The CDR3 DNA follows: TGTGCCAGCAGTGAAAGAGATGGGTCCCAGCATTTT. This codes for CASSERDGSQHF.

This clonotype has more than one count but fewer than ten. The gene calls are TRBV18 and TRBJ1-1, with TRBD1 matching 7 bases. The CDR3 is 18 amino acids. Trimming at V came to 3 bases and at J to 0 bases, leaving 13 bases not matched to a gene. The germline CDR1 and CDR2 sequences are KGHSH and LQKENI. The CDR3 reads CASSPMRPEGQMNTEAFF. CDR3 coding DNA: TGTGCCAGCTCACCTATGCGGCCCGAGGGACAGATGAACACTGAAGCTTTCTTT.

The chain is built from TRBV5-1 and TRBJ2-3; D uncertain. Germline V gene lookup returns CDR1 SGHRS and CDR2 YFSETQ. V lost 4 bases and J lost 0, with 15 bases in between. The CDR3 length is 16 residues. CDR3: CASSPGHRSSTDTQYF. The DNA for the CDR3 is TGCGCCAGCAGCCCGGGCCATCGCAGCAGCACAGATACGCAGTATTTT.

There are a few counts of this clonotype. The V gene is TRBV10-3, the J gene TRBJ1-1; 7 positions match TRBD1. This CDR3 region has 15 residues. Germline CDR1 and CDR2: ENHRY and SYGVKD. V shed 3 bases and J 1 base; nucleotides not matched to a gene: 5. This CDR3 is CAISEEGGTNTEAFF. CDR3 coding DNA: TGTGCCATCAGTGAAGAAGGGGGCACGAACACTGAAGCTTTCTTT.

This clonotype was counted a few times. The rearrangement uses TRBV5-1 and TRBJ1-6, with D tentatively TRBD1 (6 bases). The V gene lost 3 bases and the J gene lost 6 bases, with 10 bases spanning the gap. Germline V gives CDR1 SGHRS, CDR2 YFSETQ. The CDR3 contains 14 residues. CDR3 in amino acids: CASSSQGSNSPLHF. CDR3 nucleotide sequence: TGCGCCAGCAGCTCACAGGGTTCTAATTCACCCCTCCACTTT.

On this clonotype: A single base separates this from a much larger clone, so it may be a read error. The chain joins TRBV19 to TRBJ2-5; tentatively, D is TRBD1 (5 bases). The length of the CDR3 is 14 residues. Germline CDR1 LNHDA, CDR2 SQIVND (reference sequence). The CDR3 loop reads CVSSIAPGRETQYF. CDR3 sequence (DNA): TGTGTCAGTAGTATAGCCCCAGGGCGCGAGACCCAGTACTTC. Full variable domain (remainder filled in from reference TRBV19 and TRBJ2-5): DGGITQSPKYLFRKEGQNVTLSCEQNLNHDAMYWYRQDPGQGLRLIYYSQIVNDFQKGDIAEGYSVSREKKESFPLTVTSAQKNPTAFYLCVSSIAPGRETQYFGPGTRLLVL.

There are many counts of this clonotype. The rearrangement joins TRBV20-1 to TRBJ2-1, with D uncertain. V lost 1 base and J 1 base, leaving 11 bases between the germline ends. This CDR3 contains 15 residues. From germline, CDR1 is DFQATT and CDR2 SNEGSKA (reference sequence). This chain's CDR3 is CSARANYRSYNEQFF. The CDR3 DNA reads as TGCAGTGCTAGAGCTAACTACCGTTCCTACAATGAGCAGTTCTTC.

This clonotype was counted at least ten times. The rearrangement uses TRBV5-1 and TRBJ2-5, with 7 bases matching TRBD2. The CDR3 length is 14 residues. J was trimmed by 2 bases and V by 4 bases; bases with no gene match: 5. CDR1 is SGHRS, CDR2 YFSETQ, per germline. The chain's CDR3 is CASSGGGYQETQYF. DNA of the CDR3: TGCGCCAGCAGCGGCGGGGGATATCAAGAGACCCAGTACTTC.

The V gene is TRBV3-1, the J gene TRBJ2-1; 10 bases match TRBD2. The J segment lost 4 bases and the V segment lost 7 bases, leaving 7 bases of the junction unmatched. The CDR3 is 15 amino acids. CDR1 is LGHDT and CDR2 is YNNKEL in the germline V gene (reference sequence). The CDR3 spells CASTTQTSGYNEQFF. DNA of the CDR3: TGTGCCAGCACGACACAGACTAGCGGGTACAATGAGCAGTTCTTC.

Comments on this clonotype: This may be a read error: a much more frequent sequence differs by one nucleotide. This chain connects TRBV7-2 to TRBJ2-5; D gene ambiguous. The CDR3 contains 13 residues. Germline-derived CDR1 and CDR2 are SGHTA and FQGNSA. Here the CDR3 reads CASSLGRKETRYF. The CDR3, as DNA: TGTGCCAGCAGCTTAGGGCGGAAAGAGACCCGGTACTTC.

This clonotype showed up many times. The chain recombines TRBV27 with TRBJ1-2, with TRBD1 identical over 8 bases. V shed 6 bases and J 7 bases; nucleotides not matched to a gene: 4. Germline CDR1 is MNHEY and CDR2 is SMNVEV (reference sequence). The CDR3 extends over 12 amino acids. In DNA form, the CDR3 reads TGTGCCAGCAGAAGAGACAGGGGTGGCTACACCTTC. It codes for CASRRDRGGYTF.

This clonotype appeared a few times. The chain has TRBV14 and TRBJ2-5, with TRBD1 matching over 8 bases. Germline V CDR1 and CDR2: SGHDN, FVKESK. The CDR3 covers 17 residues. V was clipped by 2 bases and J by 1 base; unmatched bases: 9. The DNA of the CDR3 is TGTGCCAGCAGCCAACTTAAGGTAGACAGGGGCCAAGAGACCCAGTACTTC. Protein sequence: CASSQLKVDRGQETQYF.

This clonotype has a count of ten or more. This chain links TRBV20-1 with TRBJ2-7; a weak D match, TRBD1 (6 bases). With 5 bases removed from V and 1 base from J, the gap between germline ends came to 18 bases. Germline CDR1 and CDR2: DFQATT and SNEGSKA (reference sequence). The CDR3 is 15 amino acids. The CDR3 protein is CSASRAPDRSYEQYF. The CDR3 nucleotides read TGCAGTGCTTCAAGGGCGCCGGACAGATCCTACGAGCAGTACTTC.

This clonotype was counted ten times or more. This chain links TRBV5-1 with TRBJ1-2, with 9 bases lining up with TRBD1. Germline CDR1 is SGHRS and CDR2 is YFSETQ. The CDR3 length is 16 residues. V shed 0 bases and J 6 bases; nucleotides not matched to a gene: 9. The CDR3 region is CASSLDTTGGVHGYTF. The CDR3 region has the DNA TGCGCCAGCAGCTTGGATACGACAGGGGGTGTCCATGGCTACACCTTC.

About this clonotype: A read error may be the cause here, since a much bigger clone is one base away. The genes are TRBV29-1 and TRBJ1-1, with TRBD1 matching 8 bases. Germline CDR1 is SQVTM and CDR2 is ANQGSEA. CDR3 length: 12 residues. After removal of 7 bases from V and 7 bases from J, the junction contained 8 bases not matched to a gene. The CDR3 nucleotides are TGCAGCGCTAGGTACAGGGGGGTTGAAGCTTTCTTT. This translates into CSARYRGVEAFF.

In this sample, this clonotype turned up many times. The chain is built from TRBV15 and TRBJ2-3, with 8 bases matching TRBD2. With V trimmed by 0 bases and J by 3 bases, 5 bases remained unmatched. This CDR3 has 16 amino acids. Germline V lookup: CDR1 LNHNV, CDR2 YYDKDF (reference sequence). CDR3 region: CATSRDQAGVTDTQYF. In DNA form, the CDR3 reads TGTGCCACCAGCAGAGATCAAGCGGGAGTTACAGATACGCAGTATTTT.